These 24 T cell receptor beta chains share one sample of origin, sequenced in a study of post-analysis software for immune sequencing data. General study findings and limits: With TRBV5-6, TRBV5-1 and TRBV20-1 included, about five TRBV segments were more frequent in patients than in controls.

No antigen has been identified for these receptors. Unique molecular identifiers were present in the TCR beta cDNA libraries. Each CDR3 protein is one row after TCRdb ran MiXCR on the PCR reads. The sample records about 200,000 distinct CDR3 sequences, approximately 29% being singletons. Sequenced sample: blood. The receptors derive from a girl under 18 with multiple sclerosis.

This clonotype appeared many times. V usage is TRBV20-1 and J usage is TRBJ2-7; 7 positions match TRBD2. Per the germline V gene, CDR1 is DFQATT and CDR2 is SNEGSKA (reference sequence). This CDR3 comprises 10 residues. The trim removed 8 bases at V and 3 bases at J, leaving 1 base unmatched. CDR3 protein: CSSGDYEQYF. As DNA, the CDR3 is TGCAGTAGCGGGGACTACGAGCAGTACTTC.

This clonotype has just a few counts. This chain joins TRBV27 and TRBJ2-1; D could derive from TRBD1 or TRBD2 (6 bases each). The germline CDR1 and CDR2 sequences are MNHEY and SMNVEV (reference sequence). The CDR3 spans 14 residues. Trimming took 3 bases from V and 7 from J, leaving 13 bases between them. This CDR3 reads CASSFVGGGNEQFF. The CDR3 region has the DNA TGTGCCAGCAGTTTTGTCGGGGGCGGGAATGAGCAGTTCTTC.

This clonotype appeared a few times. CDR3 amino acids: CASSKGRDRSNYGYTF. The CDR3 DNA is TGTGCCAGCAGCAAAGGTAGAGACAGATCAAACTATGGCTACACCTTC. The chain uses TRBV21-1 and TRBJ1-2; the D call TRBD1 from the table was never checked on the DNA. TRBV21-1 is noted as a pseudogene. The CDR3 length is 16 residues.

With respect to this clonotype: A read error may explain this, as a much larger clone is one base away. This rearrangement joins TRBV7-9 to TRBJ1-2; a possible D gene is TRBD1 (6 bases). CDR3 length: 12 amino acids. Germline lookup yields CDR1 SEHNR and CDR2 FQNEAQ (reference sequence). For the CDR3, the DNA is TGTGCCAGCAGCACAGGGAACTGTGGCTACACCTTC. Translated: CASSTGNCGYTF.

The chain employs TRBV21-1 and TRBJ1-1; the table's TRBD1 call for D was not verified on the DNA. TRBV21-1 is reported as a pseudogene. CDR3 length: 18 residues. This CDR3 reads CASSKTLLRRETMTEAFF. The CDR3 DNA follows: TGTGCCAGCAGCAAAACCCTGCTGAGAAGGGAAACCATGACTGAAGCTTTCTTT.

A remark on this clonotype: A read error may be the cause here, since a much bigger clone is one base away. V and J are TRBV20-1 and TRBJ2-7; D might be TRBD2 (7 bases). Germline V gives CDR1 DFQATT, CDR2 SNEGSKA (reference sequence). The CDR3 contains 17 residues. V gave up 6 bases and J gave up 7 bases, with 31 bases separating them. The CDR3 is CSARGRGGRGSYNEQYF. The CDR3 nucleotides are TGCAGTGCCCGCGGTAGGGGGGGCAGGGGCTCCTACAATGAGCAGTACTTC.

This clonotype was seen ten or more times. This sequence joins TRBV4-1 and TRBJ2-7; possibly TRBD1 for D (6 bases). Trimming took off 3 bases at V and 3 bases at J, with 12 bases between the two ends. The CDR3 is 14 residues long. In germline, CDR1 is MGHRA, CDR2 YSYEKL. CDR3 in DNA: TGCGCCAGCAGCCAGGGTGCAGGGGACTACGAGCAGTACTTC. Its translation is CASSQGAGDYEQYF.

DNA for the CDR3: TGTGCCAGTAGTATAGAGGCGGACAGTAGCAATCAGCCCCAGCATTTT. It encodes CASSIEADSSNQPQHF. This sequence joins TRBV19 and TRBJ1-5; a weak D match, TRBD1 (6 bases). This CDR3 region has 16 residues. V was clipped by 0 bases and J by 0 bases, with 9 bases between them. CDR1 LNHDA and CDR2 SQIVND come from the germline V gene (reference sequence).

There are many counts of this clonotype. The rearrangement uses TRBV10-3 and TRBJ2-7; D is possibly TRBD2 (6 bases). V shed 3 bases and J shed 0 bases, with 15 bases lying between them. This CDR3 has 16 residues. Germline CDR1 is ENHRY and CDR2 is SYGVKD. CDR3 amino acids: CAISDLGGSGSYEQYF. For the CDR3, the DNA is TGTGCCATCAGTGACTTAGGAGGGTCGGGCTCCTACGAGCAGTACTTC.

The chain links TRBV18 to TRBJ1-1, with D unresolved. Trimming took off 2 bases at V and 4 bases at J, with 14 bases between the two ends. The CDR3 loop spans 15 amino acids. Germline assignment: CDR1 KGHSH and CDR2 LQKENI. CDR3: CASSPEVIDVTEAFF. CDR3 bases: TGTGCCAGCTCACCAGAGGTGATAGATGTCACTGAAGCTTTCTTT.

There are a few counts of this clonotype. The chain couples TRBV2 to TRBJ1-5, with TRBD1 matching over 7 bases. V lost 3 bases to trimming and J lost 7 bases; unmatched junction nucleotides: 6. Germline V gene sequence: CDR1 SNHLY, CDR2 FYNNEI. The CDR3 totals 14 residues. In nucleotides, the CDR3 is TGTGCCAGCAGTGATCAGGGAGGGGGCCAGCCCCAGCATTTT. It translates to CASSDQGGGQPQHF.

As for this clonotype: One end of the junction is discordant with germline, which a read error may explain. This sequence joins TRBV12-3 or TRBV12-4 and TRBJ2-3; D unclear. The CDR3 extends over 14 amino acids. This chain's CDR3 is CASSLASKTDAQYF. In DNA form, the CDR3 reads TGTGCCAGCAGTTTAGCCTCCAAAACAGATGCGCAGTATTTT.

In this sample, this clonotype turned up many times. The genes are TRBV12-3 or TRBV12-4 and TRBJ2-1, with 9 bases identical to TRBD2. This CDR3 comprises 13 residues. After removal of 7 bases from V and 10 bases from J, the junction contained 8 bases not matched to a gene. The CDR3 DNA reads as TGTGCCAGCACCCTGGGACTAGCCGGCGAGCAGTTCTTC. This translates into CASTLGLAGEQFF.

In its sample, this clonotype was seen a few times. This chain uses TRBV20-1 with TRBJ2-7; TRBD1 matches at 9 bases. CDR1 is DFQATT and CDR2 is SNEGSKA in the germline V gene (reference sequence). Germline trimming cut 5 bases from V and 3 bases from J; bases unmatched to any gene: 8. CDR3 length equals 14 residues. CDR3 amino acids: CSAFPGQGHYEQYF. The CDR3 DNA reads TGCAGTGCTTTCCCGGGACAGGGTCACTACGAGCAGTACTTC.

At least ten counts were recorded for this clonotype. The V call is TRBV10-3, the J call TRBJ2-7; TRBD1 matches 10 bases. In germline, CDR1 is ENHRY, CDR2 SYGVKD. With 0 bases clipped from V and 2 bases from J, the junction kept 4 bases outside the gene matches. This CDR3 has 16 amino acids. In DNA form, the CDR3 reads TGTGCCATCAGTGAGTCTGGGACAGGGGACCCCTACGAGCAGTACTTC. It codes for CAISESGTGDPYEQYF.

The V and J genes are TRBV29-1 and TRBJ1-1; possibly TRBD1 for D (6 bases). CDR3 size: 14 residues. Between the trimmed V and J ends, which lost 5 bases and 1 base, there was a span of 14 bases. CDR1 and CDR2 from the germline V gene are SQVTM and ANQGSEA. CDR3 sequence (DNA): TGCAGCGTTTTAAGGGGGGGATCGAACACTGAAGCTTTCTTT. The encoded protein is CSVLRGGSNTEAFF.

Remarks on this clonotype: A clone one base away is much larger, so this may be a read error. This chain connects TRBV20-1 to TRBJ2-1; D tentatively fits TRBD1 or TRBD2 (5 bases each). In germline, CDR1 is DFQATT, CDR2 SNEGSKA (reference sequence). Trimming removed 0 bases at V and 7 bases at J, with 22 bases between. There are 17 residues in the CDR3. The CDR3 sequence: CSARDYLEARKGNEQFF. The DNA for the CDR3 is TGCAGTGCTAGAGACTATTTGGAGGCCCGGAAGGGGAATGAGCAGTTCTTC.

This clonotype has ten or more counts. The rearrangement links TRBV29-1 to TRBJ2-7, with D perhaps matching TRBD1 (5 bases). The CDR3 has 14 residues. Trimming took off 5 bases at V and 2 bases at J, with 16 bases between the two ends. The germline V gene has CDR1 SQVTM and CDR2 ANQGSEA. The CDR3 loop is CSVSPQGPTYEQYF. The CDR3 coding sequence is TGCAGCGTTAGCCCCCAGGGTCCCACCTACGAGCAGTACTTC.

In its sample, this clonotype was seen a few times. V gene TRBV5-1 combines with J gene TRBJ2-1, with D possibly called TRBD1 or TRBD2 (6 bases each). Trimming took 1 base from V and 7 from J, leaving 12 bases between them. There are 14 residues in the CDR3. Per the germline V gene, CDR1 is SGHRS and CDR2 is YFSETQ. The DNA of the CDR3 is TGCGCCAGCAGCTTGACGGGGGCCGGAAATGAGCAGTTCTTC. Amino acid sequence: CASSLTGAGNEQFF.

This clonotype was seen ten or more times. The J gene is TRBJ2-1, the V gene TRBV5-1; 8 nucleotides match TRBD2. This CDR3 has 15 residues. With 4 bases clipped from V and 8 bases from J, the junction kept 11 bases outside the gene matches. CDR1 SGHRS and CDR2 YFSETQ come from the germline V gene. The CDR3 sequence is CASSHLTGGMDEQFF. The CDR3 bases are TGCGCCAGCAGCCACCTTACGGGGGGGATGGATGAGCAGTTCTTC.

This clonotype was observed a single time. A single base separates this from a much larger clone, so it may be a read error. V gene TRBV10-2 combines with J gene TRBJ2-1, with 7 bases matching TRBD1. CDR1 is WSHSY, CDR2 SAAADI, per germline. V was clipped by 6 bases and J by 5 bases; unmatched bases: 4. The CDR3 runs to 13 residues. The CDR3 DNA reads as TGCGCCAGCAGGAGGGACAGACACAATGAGCAGTTCTTC. Translation: CASRRDRHNEQFF.

This clonotype was counted between two and nine times. The chain is built from TRBV29-1 and TRBJ1-1; the D is unclear. Trimming left V 3 bases short and J 1 base short, with 6 bases between. This CDR3 is 12 amino acids long. The germline V gene has CDR1 SQVTM and CDR2 ANQGSEA. The CDR3 coding sequence is TGCAGCGTTGATAGTACGAACACTGAAGCTTTCTTT. This gives the protein CSVDSTNTEAFF.

About this clonotype: A read error may be the cause here, since a much bigger clone is one base away. V and J are TRBV28 and TRBJ2-7, with D tentatively TRBD2 (6 bases). Germline CDR1 reads MDHEN; CDR2 reads SYDVKM. V was cut by 6 bases and J by 2 bases, with 17 bases left in between. CDR3 length: 15 residues. The DNA for the CDR3 is TGTGCCAGCAGCCCCGTTGGGGCGGGAACCTACGAGCAGTACTTC. This encodes CASSPVGAGTYEQYF.

The rearrangement links TRBV24-1 to TRBJ2-2; D is perhaps TRBD1 (5 bases). The ends were cut back, 8 bases at V and 1 base at J, with 13 bases in the middle. Germline V lookup: CDR1 KGHDR, CDR2 SFDVKD. This CDR3 comprises 15 residues. This CDR3 reads CATMVAGMNTGELFF. CDR3 coding DNA: TGTGCCACCATGGTGGCAGGGATGAACACCGGGGAGCTGTTTTTT.